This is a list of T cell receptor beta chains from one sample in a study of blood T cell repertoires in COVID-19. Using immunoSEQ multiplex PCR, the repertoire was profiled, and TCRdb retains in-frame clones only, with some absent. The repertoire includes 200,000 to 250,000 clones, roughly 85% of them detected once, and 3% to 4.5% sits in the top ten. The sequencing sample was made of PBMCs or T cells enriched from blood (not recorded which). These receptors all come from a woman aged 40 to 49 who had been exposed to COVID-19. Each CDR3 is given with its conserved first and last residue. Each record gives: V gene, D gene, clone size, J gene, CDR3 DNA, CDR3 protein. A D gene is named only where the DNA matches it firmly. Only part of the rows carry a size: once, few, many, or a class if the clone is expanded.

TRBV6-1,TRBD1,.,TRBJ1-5,TGTGCCAGCAGTGAAGCCACAGGGGACAATCAGCCCCAGCATTTT,CASSEATGDNQPQHF
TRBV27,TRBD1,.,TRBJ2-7,TGTGCCAGCAGTTTCCCGGGACAGGTTATTTACTTC,CASSFPGQVIYF
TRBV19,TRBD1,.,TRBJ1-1,TGTGCCAGTACCCCGGACAGGGGGCGCACTGAAGCTTTCTTT,CASTPDRGRTEAFF
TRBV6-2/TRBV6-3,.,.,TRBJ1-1,TGTGCCAGCAGTTACCCTGGGCAGGCCTCAACTTTCTTT,CASSYPGQASTFF
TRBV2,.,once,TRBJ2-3,TGTGCCAGCAGTGTTAGAGAAACAGATACGCAGTATTTT,CASSVRETDTQYF
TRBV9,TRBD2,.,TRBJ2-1,TGTGCCAGCAGCTCTCTGCCGGGACTAGCCCCAAGCTCCTACAATGAGCAGTTCTTC,CASSSLPGLAPSSYNEQFF
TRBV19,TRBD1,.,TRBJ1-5,TGTGCCAGTAGTTCCCAGGGCGACAGGGTGTATCAGCCCCAGCATTTT,CASSSQGDRVYQPQHF
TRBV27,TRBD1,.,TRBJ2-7,TGTGCCAGCAGTCTAGAACCGGGACAGGGCTACGAGCAGTACTTC,CASSLEPGQGYEQYF
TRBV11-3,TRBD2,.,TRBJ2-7,TGTGCCAGCAGCCCCGGGGGGGCCATGAACTACGAGCAGTACTTC,CASSPGGAMNYEQYF
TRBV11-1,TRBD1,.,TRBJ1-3,TGTGCCAGCAGCTCTCCGGGACAGAGCTCTGGAAACACCATATATTTT,CASSSPGQSSGNTIYF